This T cell receptor (beta chain) was observed in a study of identical twins. Germline CDR1 is DFQATT and CDR2 is SNEGSKA (reference sequence). Between the trimmed V and J ends, which lost 1 base and 3 bases, there was a span of 7 bases. This CDR3 contains 13 residues. Findings of the study overall: Part of the zero-insertion signal could reflect confounding by invariant MAIT and iNKT cells. Out-of-frame beta chain sequences displayed weaker excess sharing between twins.

The sample holds a few counts of this clonotype. No antigen is known for it. TCRdb analysed the 5' RACE reads with MiXCR anew, one entry per CDR3 protein. The profile shows 650,000 to 800,000 distinct CDR3 sequences, over 8.5% of them singletons. These data were likewise used in another study, on yellow fever vaccine responses in identical twins.

The sequence came from a woman aged 18-29 years in good health. Sequences were obtained from PBMCs. The V call is TRBV20-1, the J call TRBJ2-1; D gene unclear. The CDR3 DNA follows: TGCAGTGCTAGAGTCCAAAGCTACAATGAGCAGTTCTTC. Translation: CSARVQSYNEQFF.